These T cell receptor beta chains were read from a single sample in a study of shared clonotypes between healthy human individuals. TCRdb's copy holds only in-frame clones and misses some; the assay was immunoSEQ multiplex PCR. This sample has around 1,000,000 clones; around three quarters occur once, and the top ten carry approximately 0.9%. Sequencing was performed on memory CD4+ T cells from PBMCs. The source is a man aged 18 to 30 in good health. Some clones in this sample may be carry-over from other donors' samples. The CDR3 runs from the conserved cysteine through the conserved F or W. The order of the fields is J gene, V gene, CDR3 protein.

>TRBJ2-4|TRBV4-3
CASSPWVTGSDIAKNIQYF
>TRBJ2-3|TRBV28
CASRSRSKGTQYF
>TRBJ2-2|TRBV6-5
CASSSTGDTGELFF
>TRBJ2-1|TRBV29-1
CSVEDQSRLYNEQFF
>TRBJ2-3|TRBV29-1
CSVEGASGIRDTQYF
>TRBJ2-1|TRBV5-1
CASSPSGRNERFF
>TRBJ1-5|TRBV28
CASSSDQGRQPQHF
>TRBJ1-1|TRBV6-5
CASRTQPGEAFF
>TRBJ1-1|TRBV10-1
CASSKGQMNTEAFF
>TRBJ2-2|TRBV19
CASSPGQGRELFF
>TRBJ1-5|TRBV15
CATSFILSIGSNQPQHF
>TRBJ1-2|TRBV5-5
CASSNRTASDYGYTF
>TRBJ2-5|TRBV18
CASSPDPGQETQYF
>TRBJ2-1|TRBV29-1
CSVVLTSGISYNEQFF
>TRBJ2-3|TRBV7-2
CASSSRASTDTQYF
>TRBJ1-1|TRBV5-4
CASSLARTGQGGTEAFF
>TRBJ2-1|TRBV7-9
CASSFAGSYNEQFF
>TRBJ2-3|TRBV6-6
CASGGADTQYF
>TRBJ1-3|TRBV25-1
CASSGAAGNTIYF
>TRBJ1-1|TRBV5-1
CASRDIRVNTEAFF
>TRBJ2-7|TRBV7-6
CASSLGTGVGYEQYF
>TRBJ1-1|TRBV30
CAWRGDRGPGLGTEAFF
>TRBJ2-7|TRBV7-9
CASSRQGTFSYEQYF
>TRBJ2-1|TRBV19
CASSISAGPPYNEQFF
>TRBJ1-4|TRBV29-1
CSVGTRGDRANEKLFF
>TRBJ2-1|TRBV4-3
CASRFRTSGYNEQFF
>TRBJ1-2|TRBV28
CASRGQGAFYGYTF
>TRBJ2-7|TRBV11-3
CASSKVYLRSYEQYF
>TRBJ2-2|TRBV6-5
CASSYMLGSGELFF